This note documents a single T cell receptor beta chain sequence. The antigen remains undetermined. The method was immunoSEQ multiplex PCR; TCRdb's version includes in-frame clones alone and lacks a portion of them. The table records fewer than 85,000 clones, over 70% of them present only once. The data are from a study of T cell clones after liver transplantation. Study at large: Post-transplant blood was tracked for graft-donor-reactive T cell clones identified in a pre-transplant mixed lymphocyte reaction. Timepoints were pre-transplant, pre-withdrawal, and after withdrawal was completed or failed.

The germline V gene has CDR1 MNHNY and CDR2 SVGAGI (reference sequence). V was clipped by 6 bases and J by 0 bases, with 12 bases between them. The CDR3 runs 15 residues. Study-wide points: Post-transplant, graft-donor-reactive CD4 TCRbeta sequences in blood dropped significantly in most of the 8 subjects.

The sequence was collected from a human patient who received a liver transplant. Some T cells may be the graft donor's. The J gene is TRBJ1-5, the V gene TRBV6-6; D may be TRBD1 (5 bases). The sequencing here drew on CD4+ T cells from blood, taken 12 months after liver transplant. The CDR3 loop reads CASSKEGNSNQPQHF. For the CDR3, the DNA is TGTGCCAGCAGCAAGGAGGGGAATAGCAATCAGCCCCAGCATTTT.